Below are 2 T cell receptor beta chains sequenced from a single sample in a study of shared clonotypes between healthy human individuals. The repertoire was sequenced with immunoSEQ multiplex PCR; TCRdb's copy has only in-frame clones and lacks some. The table records around 580,000 clones, roughly 98% of them present only once. Naive CD8 populations comprised CD45RO-negative cells positively selected for CCR7, excluding terminally differentiated effector memory CD45RA+ cells. What was sequenced was naive CD8+ T cells sorted from blood. All receptors come from a man aged 30 to 39 in good health.

This clone was recorded once. The chain recombines TRBV7-8 with TRBJ2-2; 11 bases align to TRBD2. Germline CDR1 and CDR2: SGHVS and FQNEAQ. This CDR3 spans 16 amino acids. V gave up 6 bases and J gave up 2 bases; unmatched junction bases: 5. For the CDR3, the DNA is TGTGCCAGCAGTCTCCTAGCGGGAGGAAACACCGGGGAGCTGTTTTTT. Encoded protein: CASSLLAGGNTGELFF. Drawing the rest from reference TRBV7-8 and TRBJ2-2, the complete variable domain is GAGVSQSPRYKVAKRGQDVALRCDPISGHVSLFWYQQALGQGPEFLTYFQNEAQLDKSGLPSDRFFAERPEGSVSTLKIQRTQQEDSAVYLCASSLLAGGNTGELFFGEGSRLTVL.

The chain uses TRBV27 and TRBJ2-3; D not resolved. V lost 3 bases and J 0 bases, leaving 7 bases between the germline ends. The CDR3 has 14 amino acids. Germline CDR1 reads MNHEY; CDR2 reads SMNVEV (reference sequence). CDR3 coding DNA: TGTGCCAGCAGTTTTTTCGGAAGCACAGATACGCAGTATTTT. This encodes CASSFFGSTDTQYF.